The 19 T cell receptor beta chains below come from one sample, sequenced in a study of blood T cells in healthy people across ages. It was with a sample-barcoded 5' primer and a J-beta primer mix that a second PCR of roughly 7 to 12 cycles was run. TCRdb recomputed calls from the 5' RACE reads with MiXCR, one row per CDR3 protein. The repertoire holds 1,800,000 or so distinct CDR3 sequences, with about two fifths as singletons. The sequenced material came from blood. The receptors originated from a human donor in good health.

The chain recombines TRBV4-1 with TRBJ1-2, with TRBD1 as a possible D gene (6 bases). The CDR3 length is 15 residues. Germline V lookup: CDR1 MGHRA, CDR2 YSYEKL. Trimming pared 0 bases from V and 4 bases from J, leaving 12 bases between. CDR3 sequence: CASSQEGQPIYGYTF. CDR3 coding DNA: TGCGCCAGCAGCCAAGAAGGACAGCCCATCTATGGCTACACCTTC.

CDR3 amino acids: CASQGIGAVSYEQYF. The CDR3 nucleotides are TGTGCCAGCCAAGGTATCGGTGCCGTCTCCTACGAGCAGTACTTC. V gene TRBV7-8 combines with J gene TRBJ2-7; D ambiguous. V lost 8 bases, J lost 0 bases, and 17 bases lay in between. The CDR3 is 15 amino acids. The germline V gene has CDR1 SGHVS and CDR2 FQNEAQ.

The V and J genes are TRBV7-6 and TRBJ1-4; D not certain. V lost 5 bases to trimming and J lost 8 bases, with 9 bases between them. Germline CDR1 is SGHVS and CDR2 is FNYEAQ. The CDR3 spans 12 residues. The CDR3 here is CASSRSDEKLFF. The CDR3 region has the DNA TGTGCCAGCAGCCGATCGGACGAAAAACTGTTTTTT. Supplemented by reference TRBV7-6 and TRBJ1-4, the full variable domain reads GAGVSQSPRYKVTKRGQDVALRCDPISGHVSLYWYRQALGQGPEFLTYFNYEAQQDKSGLPNDRFSAERPEGSISTLTIQRTEQRDSAMYRCASSRSDEKLFFGSGTQLSVL.

The CDR3: CASSQVAGINEKLFF. CDR3 nucleotide sequence: TGCGCCAGCAGCCAAGTAGCGGGGATTAATGAAAAACTGTTTTTT. The chain has TRBV4-1 and TRBJ1-4; D is unresolved. The V and J ends lost 1 base and 4 bases respectively, with 10 bases between them. Germline CDR1 reads MGHRA; CDR2 reads YSYEKL. The CDR3 length is 15 residues.

V gene TRBV7-2 combines with J gene TRBJ2-1; tentative D call: TRBD1 (6 bases). Trimming took 5 bases from V and 3 from J, leaving 17 bases between them. Per the germline V gene, CDR1 is SGHTA and CDR2 is FQGNSA. The CDR3 consists of 16 residues. CDR3 amino acids: CASSLGQLRFYNEQFF. DNA of the CDR3: TGTGCCAGCAGCCTAGGACAGCTGAGGTTCTACAATGAGCAGTTCTTC.

The genes are TRBV9 and TRBJ2-1, with TRBD2 identical over 10 bases. After removal of 0 bases from V and 7 bases from J, the junction contained 7 bases not matched to a gene. The germline gives CDR1 SGDLS, CDR2 YYNGEE. The CDR3 is 16 amino acids. CDR3 region: CASSVVSSGGLNEQFF. The CDR3 bases are TGTGCCAGCAGCGTAGTCAGTAGCGGGGGGTTAAATGAGCAGTTCTTC.

This chain links TRBV20-1 with TRBJ1-2; possible D gene TRBD1, 6 bases. The germline V and J ends were trimmed by 3 bases and 4 bases, with 15 bases remaining between them. CDR1 and CDR2 from the germline V gene are DFQATT and SNEGSKA (reference sequence). CDR3 length: 14 amino acids. The CDR3 protein is CSASGDKGIYGYTF. The CDR3 bases are TGCAGTGCTAGTGGGGACAAGGGTATCTATGGCTACACCTTC.

The chain joins TRBV5-5 to TRBJ1-2; 9 positions agree with TRBD1. CDR3 length: 15 amino acids. From germline, CDR1 is SGHKS and CDR2 YYEKEE (reference sequence). J gave up 8 bases and V 3 bases, and 11 bases lay outside the gene matches. The CDR3 loop reads CASSSGDRVNSGYTF. Written as DNA, the CDR3 is TGTGCCAGCAGCTCCGGGGACAGGGTGAATAGCGGCTACACCTTC.

The chain carries TRBV20-1 and TRBJ1-2, with 7 bases that match TRBD1. Germline V CDR1 and CDR2: DFQATT, SNEGSKA (reference sequence). J gave up 1 base and V 0 bases, and 2 bases lay outside the gene matches. This CDR3 contains 14 residues. CDR3 sequence reads: CSARERGLNYGYTF. CDR3 nucleotides: TGCAGTGCTAGAGAAAGGGGGCTTAACTATGGCTACACCTTC.

V gene TRBV20-1 combines with J gene TRBJ2-5, with D perhaps TRBD2 (7 bases). The assigned J gene may be wrong: the sequence end matches TRBJ2-4 better. The CDR3 runs to 13 residues. Germline V gives CDR1 DFQATT, CDR2 SNEGSKA (reference sequence). For the CDR3, the DNA is TGCAGTGCAAGACGTAGGGGGGGGGACATTCAGTACTTC. It translates to CSARRRGGDIQYF.

The chain links TRBV2 to TRBJ2-3; 15 bases align to TRBD2. Germline-derived CDR1 and CDR2 are SNHLY and FYNNEI. The CDR3 length is 15 residues. Unmatched junction bases numbered 3, after V lost 8 bases and J lost 3 bases. The CDR3 nucleotides read TGTGCCAGCCGGACTAGCGGGGGGGCGACAGATACGCAGTATTTT. Translating it yields CASRTSGGATDTQYF.

This clonotype has only a few counts. The CDR3 DNA sequence: TGTGCCACAGACAGGGGGCAGAAGATTGGTGGCTACACCTTC. It translates to CATDRGQKIGGYTF. The chain carries TRBV10-3 and TRBJ1-2, with TRBD1 identical over 10 bases. This CDR3 has 14 residues. Germline trimming cut 10 bases from V and 7 bases from J; bases unmatched to any gene: 12. CDR1 and CDR2 from the germline V gene are ENHRY and SYGVKD.

The chain has TRBV13 and TRBJ2-7; TRBD2 is a possible D gene (6 bases). The CDR3 runs to 16 residues. Trimming cost V 0 bases and J 2 bases, with 14 bases left between them. Germline-derived CDR1 and CDR2 are PRHDT and FYEKMQ (reference sequence). The CDR3 nucleotides read TGTGCCAGCAGCTTAGGCGGCGGGATTAAAACCTACGAGCAGTACTTC. It encodes CASSLGGGIKTYEQYF.

Concerning this clonotype: This may arise from a read error, as a much more abundant clone is one base away. The rearrangement joins TRBV4-2 to TRBJ2-4; 9 bases fit TRBD1. Germline V gene data show CDR1 as LGHNA and CDR2 as YNFKEQ. This CDR3 is 17 amino acids long. The CDR3 sequence: CASSQDLGQGYGETQDF. The CDR3, as DNA: TGTGCCAGCAGCCAAGATCTCGGACAGGGGTATGGAGAGACCCAGGACTTC.

This clonotype was picked up a small number of times. This chain uses TRBV10-3 with TRBJ2-2, with D perhaps matching TRBD1 (5 bases). CDR3 length: 19 amino acids. CDR1 ENHRY and CDR2 SYGVKD come from the germline V gene. Trimming removed 6 bases at V and 0 bases at J, with 23 bases between. CDR3 coding DNA: TGTGCCATCAGGAAGAAATCTGATGCAGGGTCTTCGAACACCGGGGAGCTGTTTTTT. Translating it yields CAIRKKSDAGSSNTGELFF.

This clonotype was seen at least ten times. The rearrangement joins TRBV4-3 to TRBJ2-7, with 11 bases fitting TRBD1. This CDR3 contains 13 residues. With V trimmed by 9 bases and J by 6 bases, 7 bases remained unmatched. Germline V gene sequence: CDR1 LGHNA, CDR2 YSLEER. CDR3 in amino acids: CASHRTGGGEQYF. The CDR3 DNA follows: TGCGCCAGTCACCGGACAGGGGGCGGCGAGCAGTACTTC.

In nucleotides, the CDR3 is TGTGCCAGCAGTTTATCAGAGACCAAAAACATTCAGTACTTC. Its protein product is CASSLSETKNIQYF. The chain recombines TRBV12-3 or TRBV12-4 with TRBJ2-4; no firm D call. The CDR3 extends over 14 amino acids. Trimming left V 2 bases short and J 2 bases short, with 7 bases between.

The genes are TRBV5-1 and TRBJ2-3, with D hard to call. CDR1 SGHRS and CDR2 YFSETQ come from the germline V gene. This CDR3 is 13 amino acids long. V lost 5 bases to trimming and J lost 0 bases, with 7 bases between them. As DNA, the CDR3 is TGCGCCAGCAGGCAAGAAAGCACAGATACGCAGTATTTT. It encodes CASRQESTDTQYF.

This clonotype has only one observation. J is TRBJ1-1 and V is TRBV2; D unresolved. CDR3 length equals 12 residues. The germline V gene encodes CDR1 SNHLY and CDR2 FYNNEI. V gave up 8 bases and J gave up 6 bases, with 13 bases separating them. The CDR3, as DNA: TGTGCCAGCCGGGAGGATAAGGCTGAAGCTTTCTTT. This codes for CASREDKAEAFF.